A selection of T cell receptor beta chains follows, all from one sample in a study of cytomegalovirus exposure and HLA in healthy donors. The protocol was immunoSEQ multiplex PCR, while the TCRdb copy is restricted to in-frame clones and leaves out a portion. The sample shows about 160,000 clones, more than 70% of them seen only once. Sequencing was done on a sample of PBMCs. The receptor source for this set is a male donor in good health and CMV-seropositive. Each CDR3 is given with its conserved first and last residue. D genes are given only for firm matches. Clone sizes are given selectively: once, few, many, or a class where the clone is expanded.

v_gene	abundance	d_gene	j_gene	CDR3aa	CDR3nt
TRBV30	.	.	TRBJ1-1	CAYRRGWGTEAFF	TGTGCCTACAGGAGAGGTTGGGGCACTGAAGCTTTCTTT
TRBV27	.	.	TRBJ2-1	CASRTPPRNEQFF	TGTGCCAGCAGGACCCCCCCGAGGAATGAGCAGTTCTTC
TRBV7-6	.	TRBD2	TRBJ2-1	CASSLALRLPRTSGNNEQFF	TGTGCCAGCAGCTTAGCTCTTCGACTTCCCCGGACTAGCGGGAACAATGAGCAGTTCTTC
TRBV6-5	.	.	TRBJ1-1	CASSVRGSMNTEAFF	TGTGCCAGCAGTGTACGGGGTTCCATGAACACTGAAGCTTTCTTT
TRBV14	.	.	TRBJ2-5	CASSQEFAEETQYF	TGTGCCAGCAGCCAAGAATTTGCGGAAGAGACCCAGTACTTC
TRBV30	.	.	TRBJ1-1	CAWSSSDSREAFF	TGTGCCTGGAGCAGTTCGGACAGCCGTGAAGCTTTCTTT
TRBV5-1	.	.	TRBJ2-2	CASSLGQVFTGELFF	TGCGCCAGCAGCTTGGGACAGGTCTTCACCGGGGAGCTGTTTTTT
TRBV11-3	once	.	TRBJ1-2	CASSLVGDYGYTF	TGTGCCAGCAGCTTAGTCGGGGACTATGGCTACACCTTC
TRBV2	.	TRBD2	TRBJ2-7	CASSESRRGAYEQYF	TGTGCCAGCAGTGAAAGCCGCCGGGGGGCCTACGAGCAGTACTTC
TRBV6-1	.	.	TRBJ1-4	CASSEWTVSNEKLFF	TGTGCCAGCAGTGAGTGGACAGTTTCTAATGAAAAACTGTTTTTT
TRBV19	once	.	TRBJ2-7	CASSMAGTGSYEQYF	TGTGCCAGTAGTATGGCCGGGACTGGCTCCTACGAGCAGTACTTC
TRBV30	.	.	TRBJ2-1	CAWSAATWTNEQFF	TGTGCCTGGAGTGCGGCCACTTGGACTAATGAGCAGTTCTTC
TRBV27	.	.	TRBJ2-1	CASSGLSGSYNEQFF	TGTGCCAGCAGCGGACTAAGCGGTTCCTACAATGAGCAGTTCTTC
TRBV5-1	.	.	TRBJ2-3	CASSLGQAADTQYF	TGCGCCAGCAGCTTGGGACAGGCCGCAGATACGCAGTATTTT
TRBV18	.	TRBD2	TRBJ2-2	CASSPGEAGESTGELFF	TGTGCCAGCTCACCCGGAGAAGCGGGAGAGAGTACCGGGGAGCTGTTTTTT
TRBV23-1	few	.	TRBJ2-5	CASSQSEGLFPGETQYF	TGCGCCAGCAGTCAATCAGAGGGACTCTTCCCCGGGGAGACCCAGTACTTC
TRBV11-2	few	.	TRBJ2-1	CASSLGLDNEQFF	TGTGCCAGCAGCTTAGGGCTTGACAATGAGCAGTTCTTC
TRBV5-1	.	.	TRBJ1-2	CASSLGQASNYGYTF	TGCGCCAGCAGCTTGGGACAGGCTTCTAACTATGGCTACACCTTC
TRBV5-1	few	TRBD2	TRBJ2-7	CASSSSGALSYEQYF	TGCGCCAGCAGTTCCAGCGGGGCCCTCTCCTACGAGCAGTACTTC
TRBV7-9	once	TRBD2	TRBJ2-3	CASRQTSASTDTQYF	TGTGCCAGCAGACAGACTAGCGCAAGCACAGATACGCAGTATTTT
TRBV19	.	.	TRBJ1-2	CASRGAFERTLYGYTF	TGTGCCAGTAGGGGGGCATTTGAAAGAACCCTCTATGGCTACACCTTC
TRBV7-9	.	TRBD1	TRBJ1-1	CASSSLPGQGMNTEAFF	TGTGCCAGCAGCTCTTTACCGGGACAGGGAATGAACACTGAAGCTTTCTTT
TRBV6-5	.	.	TRBJ1-1	CASSYEVWTEAFF	TGTGCCAGCAGTTACGAGGTATGGACTGAAGCTTTCTTT
TRBV6-1	once	TRBD1	TRBJ2-7	CASRRDRGYEQYF	TGTGCCAGCAGGAGGGACAGGGGCTACGAGCAGTACTTC
TRBV7-9	.	TRBD1	TRBJ1-5	CASSLDRGGGQPQHF	TGTGCCAGCAGTCTCGACAGGGGAGGGGGACAGCCCCAGCATTTT
TRBV6-1	.	.	TRBJ1-5	CASRYLDSNQPQHF	TGTGCCAGCAGGTACTTAGATAGCAATCAGCCCCAGCATTTT
TRBV6-6	.	TRBD1	TRBJ2-2	CASSDRGVTGELFF	TGTGCCAGCAGCGACAGGGGGGTCACCGGGGAGCTGTTTTTT
TRBV19	once	.	TRBJ2-3	CASSSLAVWADTQYF	TGTGCCAGTAGCTCGCTAGCAGTTTGGGCAGATACGCAGTATTTT
TRBV7-2	.	.	TRBJ1-5	CASSLTGLWGGSQPQHF	TGTGCCAGCAGCTTAACCGGCTTGTGGGGGGGCAGCCAGCCCCAGCATTTT
TRBV28	.	.	TRBJ1-2	CASSLSTGSYGYTF	TGTGCCAGCAGTTTATCCACAGGGAGCTATGGCTACACCTTC
TRBV6-6	.	.	TRBJ2-1	CASGLANYNEQFF	TGTGCCTCCGGCCTAGCTAACTACAATGAGCAGTTCTTC